This is a list of T cell receptor beta chains from one sample in a study of blood T cells in healthy people across ages. TCRdb independently ran MiXCR on the 5' RACE reads; one entry per CDR3 protein. The sample shows about 1.8 million distinct CDR3 sequences, around 48% of them seen only once. Sequencing was carried out using blood. These receptor sequences come from a woman between 40 and 55 years old in good health. The CDR3 runs from the conserved cysteine through the conserved F or W. A D gene is named only where the DNA matches it firmly. Clone sizes are given selectively: once, few, many, or a class where the clone is expanded.

J gene,clone size,V gene,D gene,CDR3 DNA,CDR3 protein
TRBJ2-3,few,TRBV13,TRBD1,TGTGCCAGCAGCGATTCTCGGGACAGGGGTGGCACAGATACGCAGTATTTT,CASSDSRDRGGTDTQYF
TRBJ2-1,NA,TRBV15,NA,TGTGCCACCAGCAGTAAGGGCCCTACACTCTTGTTATACAATGAGCAGTTCTTC,CATSSKGPTLLLYNEQFF
TRBJ1-1,NA,TRBV7-9,NA,TGTGCCAGCAGCTTAGAGGCCATAGCTTTCTTT,CASSLEAIAFF
TRBJ2-3,once,TRBV6-2/TRBV6-3,NA,TGTGCCAGCAGCCAGATGGAGGGAGCAGATACGCAGTATTTT,CASSQMEGADTQYF
TRBJ2-1,few,TRBV5-1,TRBD2,TGCGCCAGCTGCTCGGGACTAGCGGGGGTAAATGAGCAGTTCTTC,CASCSGLAGVNEQFF
TRBJ2-3,NA,TRBV7-9,NA,TGTGCCAGCACCGACATAGAGGGGAGTCCCATCACAGATACGCAGTATTTT,CASTDIEGSPITDTQYF
TRBJ1-2,NA,TRBV27,TRBD1,TGTGCCAGCAGGTCCCATGGGGACAGGGCGTATGGCTACACCTTC,CASRSHGDRAYGYTF
TRBJ2-7,NA,TRBV27,TRBD2,TGTGCCAGCAGTTCTAATATACTAGCGGGGGAACCCTACGAGCAGTACTTC,CASSSNILAGEPYEQYF
TRBJ1-2,NA,TRBV7-9,TRBD1,TGTGCCAGCAGCTTAGACAGGGGAACGGGCTACACCTTC,CASSLDRGTGYTF
TRBJ1-1,once,TRBV29-1,NA,TGCAGCGTTGTTGAACAGCTTAAAGCTTTCTTT,CSVVEQLKAFF
TRBJ2-5,few,TRBV6-2/TRBV6-3,NA,TGTGCCAGCAGTTACGGTGACAGGATCGGGACCCAGTACTTC,CASSYGDRIGTQYF
TRBJ2-3,NA,TRBV28,NA,TGTGCCAGCAGTCACCGGGGGGCAGGGAGCACAGATACGCAGTATTTT,CASSHRGAGSTDTQYF
TRBJ2-1,NA,TRBV10-3,TRBD1,TGTGCCATCAGTGGGGGGACAGGGATGTCCTACAATGAGCAGTTCTTC,CAISGGTGMSYNEQFF
TRBJ2-7,once,TRBV6-1,NA,TGTGCCAGCAGCGAAGGACACGACTCCTACGAGCAGTACTTC,CASSEGHDSYEQYF
TRBJ2-5,NA,TRBV7-2,NA,TGTGCCAGCAGCAAGACCGGGCCACAAGAGACCCAGTACTTC,CASSKTGPQETQYF
TRBJ2-5,NA,TRBV18,NA,TGTGCCAGCTCACCACCGAGCCAGACCCAGTACTTC,CASSPPSQTQYF
TRBJ2-1,NA,TRBV4-2,TRBD2,TGTGCCAGCCGGGGACTAGCGGGCTATGAGCAGTTCTTC,CASRGLAGYEQFF
TRBJ2-4,few,TRBV7-2,TRBD1,TGTGCCAGCAGCCCTTACCGGACAGGGAAGGACATTCAGTACTTC,CASSPYRTGKDIQYF
TRBJ2-7,NA,TRBV10-2,NA,TGCGCCAGCGGAGGCGGGGCCGGCTACAATGAGCAGTACTTC,CASGGGAGYNEQYF
TRBJ1-2,NA,TRBV6-4,NA,TGTGCCATCACACCTTCCAGCGGGGGCCCTGTCCCTAACTATGGCTACACCTTC,CAITPSSGGPVPNYGYTF
TRBJ1-6,NA,TRBV27,NA,TGTGCCAGCACGCCGGCAGGAGAATCACCCCTCCACTTT,CASTPAGESPLHF
TRBJ2-5,once,TRBV7-2,TRBD2,TGTGCCAGCAGGAAACTAGCGGCGGAGACCCAGTACTTC,CASRKLAAETQYF
TRBJ2-1,NA,TRBV6-5,TRBD2,TGTGCCAGCAGTTATGGGACCCTGGCGGGGGGGCTCCTGAATGAGCAGTTCTTC,CASSYGTLAGGLLNEQFF
TRBJ2-3,NA,TRBV20-1,NA,TGCAGTGCTAGAACCAGGGGATTGAGCACAGATACGCAGTATTTT,CSARTRGLSTDTQYF
TRBJ2-5,NA,TRBV28,TRBD1,TGTGCCAGCAGAGAGCCCAGGGGGCAAGAGACCCAGTACTTC,CASREPRGQETQYF
TRBJ2-3,NA,TRBV6-5,TRBD1,TGTGCCAGCAGTTATAGGGACAGGGGGCGGGATACGCAGTATTTT,CASSYRDRGRDTQYF
TRBJ2-3,NA,TRBV7-9,TRBD2,TGTGCCAGCAGCGACGGGACTAGAGATACGCAGTATTTT,CASSDGTRDTQYF
TRBJ1-4,NA,TRBV29-1,NA,TGCAGCGTTGAAGATTTCGAGGGAGTCAATGAAAAACTGTTTTTT,CSVEDFEGVNEKLFF
TRBJ2-5,NA,TRBV11-2,TRBD1,TGTGCCAGCAGCTTGCTACAGGGCAGGGGGTGGGAGACCCAGTACTTC,CASSLLQGRGWETQYF
TRBJ2-3,many,TRBV7-2,NA,TGTGCCAGCAGCTCGGGAACAGGGTTCGAGACAGATACGCAGTATTTT,CASSSGTGFETDTQYF
TRBJ2-5,few,TRBV2,TRBD1,TGTGCCAGCAGTGCGATGGGACAGGGGGCCCAAGAGACCCAGTACTTC,CASSAMGQGAQETQYF
TRBJ2-5,NA,TRBV5-1,NA,TGCGCCAGCAGCCAGCCGGGACGTGGTGGGGAGACCCAGTACTTC,CASSQPGRGGETQYF
TRBJ2-4,many,TRBV5-6,TRBD2,TGTGCCAGCAGCTTGGAAGCGGGGGGCGTCGCCAAAAACATTCAGTACTTC,CASSLEAGGVAKNIQYF
TRBJ1-4,NA,TRBV4-2,NA,TGTGCCAGCAGCCAAGTTGTTAGGGACGGACCATTAGAAAAACTGTTTTTT,CASSQVVRDGPLEKLFF
TRBJ2-4,few,TRBV7-2,TRBD2,TGTGCCAGCAGCCCGGGACTAGTGTCTAAAAACATTCAGTACTTC,CASSPGLVSKNIQYF
TRBJ2-5,NA,TRBV5-5,TRBD1,TGTGCCAGCAGCTTGGCAATAAGCAGGGGGCAAGAGACCCAGTACTTC,CASSLAISRGQETQYF
TRBJ1-2,NA,TRBV3-1,NA,TGTGCCAGCAGCCAAGGGGTGGCAGTCTATGGCTACACCTTC,CASSQGVAVYGYTF
TRBJ2-3,NA,TRBV6-1,NA,TGTGCCAGCAGTGAGGGTTTTCTAGATACGCAGTATTTT,CASSEGFLDTQYF
TRBJ2-5,NA,TRBV20-1,NA,TGCAGTGCTAGAGATAGTATCACCCAAGAGACCCAGTACTTC,CSARDSITQETQYF
TRBJ2-1,NA,TRBV5-4,NA,TGTGCCAGCAGCTTGGAGGCTAGCGCCCACAATGAGCAGTTCTTC,CASSLEASAHNEQFF
TRBJ2-1,NA,TRBV4-1,NA,TGCGCCAGCAGCCAAGAAGGTAGGGTTCAGAATGAGCAGTTCTTC,CASSQEGRVQNEQFF
TRBJ2-5,few,TRBV6-2/TRBV6-3,TRBD2,TGTGCCAGCAGTTACAATCCTAGCGGGGGAGAAGAAGAGACCCAGTACTTC,CASSYNPSGGEEETQYF